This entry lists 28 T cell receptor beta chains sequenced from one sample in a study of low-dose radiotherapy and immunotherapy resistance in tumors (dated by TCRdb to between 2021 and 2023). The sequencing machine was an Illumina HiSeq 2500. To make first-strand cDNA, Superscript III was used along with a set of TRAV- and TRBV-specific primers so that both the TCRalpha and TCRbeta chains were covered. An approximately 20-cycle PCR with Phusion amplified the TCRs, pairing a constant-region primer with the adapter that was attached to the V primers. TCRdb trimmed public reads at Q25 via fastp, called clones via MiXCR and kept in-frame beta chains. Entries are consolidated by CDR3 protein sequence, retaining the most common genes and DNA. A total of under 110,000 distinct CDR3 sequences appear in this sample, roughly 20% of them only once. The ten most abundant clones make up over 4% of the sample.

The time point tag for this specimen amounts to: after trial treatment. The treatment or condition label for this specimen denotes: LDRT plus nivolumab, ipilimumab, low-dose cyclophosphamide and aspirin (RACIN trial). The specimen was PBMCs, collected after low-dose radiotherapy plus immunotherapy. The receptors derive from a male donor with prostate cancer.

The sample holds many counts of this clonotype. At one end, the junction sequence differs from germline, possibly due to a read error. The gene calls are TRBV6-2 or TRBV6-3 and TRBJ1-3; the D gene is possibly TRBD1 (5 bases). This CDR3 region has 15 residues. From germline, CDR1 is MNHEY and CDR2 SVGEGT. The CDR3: CASRYSTDSGNTIYF. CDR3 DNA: TGTGCCAGCAGGTACTCGACAGACTCTGGAAACACCATATATTTT.

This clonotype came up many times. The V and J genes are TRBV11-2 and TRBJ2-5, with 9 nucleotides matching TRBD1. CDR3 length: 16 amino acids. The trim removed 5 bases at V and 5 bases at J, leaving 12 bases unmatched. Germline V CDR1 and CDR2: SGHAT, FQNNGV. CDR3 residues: CASSGAGQGVGETQYF. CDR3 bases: TGTGCCAGCAGCGGGGCGGGACAGGGCGTGGGGGAGACCCAGTACTTC.

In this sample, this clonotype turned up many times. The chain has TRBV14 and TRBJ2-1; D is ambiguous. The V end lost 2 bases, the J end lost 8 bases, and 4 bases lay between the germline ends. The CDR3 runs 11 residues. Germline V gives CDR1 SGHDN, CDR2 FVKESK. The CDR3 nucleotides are TGTGCCAGCAGCCAATTCTATGAGCAGTTCTTC. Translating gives CASSQFYEQFF.

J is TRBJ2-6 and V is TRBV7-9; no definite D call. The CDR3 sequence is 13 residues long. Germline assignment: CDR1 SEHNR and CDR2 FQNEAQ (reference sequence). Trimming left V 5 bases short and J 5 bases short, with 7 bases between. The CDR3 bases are TGTGCCAGCAGCCCCGGAAGGGCCAACGTCCTGACTTTC. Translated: CASSPGRANVLTF. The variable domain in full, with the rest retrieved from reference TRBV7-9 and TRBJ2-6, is DTGVSQNPRHKITKRGQNVTFRCDPISEHNRLYWYRQTLGQGPEFLTYFQNEAQLEKSRLLSDRFSAERPKGSFSTLEIQRTEQGDSAMYLCASSPGRANVLTFGAGSRLTVL.

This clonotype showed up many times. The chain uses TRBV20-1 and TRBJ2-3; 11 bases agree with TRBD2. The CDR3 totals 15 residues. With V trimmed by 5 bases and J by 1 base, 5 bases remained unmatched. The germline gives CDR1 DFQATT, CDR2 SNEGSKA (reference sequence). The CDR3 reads CSASVTSGGTDTQYF. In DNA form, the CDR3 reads TGCAGTGCTTCCGTGACTAGCGGGGGCACAGATACGCAGTATTTT.

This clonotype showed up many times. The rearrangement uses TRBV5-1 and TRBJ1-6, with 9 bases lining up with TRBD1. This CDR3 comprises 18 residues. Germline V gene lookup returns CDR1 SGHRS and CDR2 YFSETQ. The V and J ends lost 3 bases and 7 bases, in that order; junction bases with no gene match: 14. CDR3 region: CASSYGTGRISDNSPLHF. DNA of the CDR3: TGCGCCAGCAGCTATGGGACAGGGCGTATTTCTGACAATTCACCCCTCCACTTT.

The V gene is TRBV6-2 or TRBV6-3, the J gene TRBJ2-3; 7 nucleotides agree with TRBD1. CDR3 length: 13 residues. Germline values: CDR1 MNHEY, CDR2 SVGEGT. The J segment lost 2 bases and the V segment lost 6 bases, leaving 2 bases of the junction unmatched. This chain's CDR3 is CASRTGITDTQYF. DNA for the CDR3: TGTGCCAGCAGGACAGGGATCACAGATACGCAGTATTTT.

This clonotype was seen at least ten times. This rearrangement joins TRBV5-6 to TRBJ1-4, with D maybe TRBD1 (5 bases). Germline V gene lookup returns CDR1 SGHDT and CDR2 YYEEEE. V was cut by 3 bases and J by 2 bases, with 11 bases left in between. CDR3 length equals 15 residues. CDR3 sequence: CASSWGVGTNEKLFF. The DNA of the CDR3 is TGTGCCAGCAGCTGGGGGGTAGGGACTAATGAAAAACTGTTTTTT.

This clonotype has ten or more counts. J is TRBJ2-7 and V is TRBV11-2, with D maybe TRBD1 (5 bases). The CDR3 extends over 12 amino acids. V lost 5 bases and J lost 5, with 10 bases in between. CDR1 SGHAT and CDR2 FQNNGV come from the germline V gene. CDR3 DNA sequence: TGTGCCAGCAGCCCCCCAGGGAACGAGCAGTACTTC. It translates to CASSPPGNEQYF.

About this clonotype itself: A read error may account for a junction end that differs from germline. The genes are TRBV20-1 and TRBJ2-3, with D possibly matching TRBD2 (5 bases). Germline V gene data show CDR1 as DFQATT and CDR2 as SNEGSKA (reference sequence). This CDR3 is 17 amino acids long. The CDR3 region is CSARDGNPSLASDTQYF. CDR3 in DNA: TGCAGTGCGAGAGATGGCAACCCCTCCCTAGCCTCAGATACGCAGTATTTT.

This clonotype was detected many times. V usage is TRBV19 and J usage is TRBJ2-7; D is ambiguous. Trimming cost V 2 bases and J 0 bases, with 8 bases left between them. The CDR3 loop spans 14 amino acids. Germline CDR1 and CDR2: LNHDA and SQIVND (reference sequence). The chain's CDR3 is CASSILGTSYEQYF. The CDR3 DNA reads TGTGCCAGTAGTATACTGGGCACCTCCTACGAGCAGTACTTC.

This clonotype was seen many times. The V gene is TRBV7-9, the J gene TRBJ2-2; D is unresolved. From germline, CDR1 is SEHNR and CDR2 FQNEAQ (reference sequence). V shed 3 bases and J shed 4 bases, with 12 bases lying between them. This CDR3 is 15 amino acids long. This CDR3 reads CASSFIGFGTGELFF. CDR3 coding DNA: TGTGCCAGCAGCTTCATAGGGTTCGGCACCGGGGAGCTGTTTTTT.

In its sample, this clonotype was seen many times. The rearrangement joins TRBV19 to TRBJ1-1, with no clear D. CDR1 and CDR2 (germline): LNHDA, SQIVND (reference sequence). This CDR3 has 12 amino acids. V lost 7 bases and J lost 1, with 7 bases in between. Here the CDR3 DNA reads TGTGCCAGTACGAAAGAGAACACTGAAGCTTTCTTT. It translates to CASTKENTEAFF.

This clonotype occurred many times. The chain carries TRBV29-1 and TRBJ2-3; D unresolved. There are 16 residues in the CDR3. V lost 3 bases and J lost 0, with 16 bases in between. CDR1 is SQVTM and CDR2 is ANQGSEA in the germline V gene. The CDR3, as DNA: TGCAGCGTTGATGGGGTGATGGGAACTAGCACAGATACGCAGTATTTT. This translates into CSVDGVMGTSTDTQYF.

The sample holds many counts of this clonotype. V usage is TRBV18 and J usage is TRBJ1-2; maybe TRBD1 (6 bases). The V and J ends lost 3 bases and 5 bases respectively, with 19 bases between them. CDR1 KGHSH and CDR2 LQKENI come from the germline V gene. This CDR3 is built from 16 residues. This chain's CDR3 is CASSPPDSDFRYGYTF. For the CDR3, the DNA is TGTGCCAGCTCACCCCCGGACAGCGACTTTCGATATGGCTACACCTTC.

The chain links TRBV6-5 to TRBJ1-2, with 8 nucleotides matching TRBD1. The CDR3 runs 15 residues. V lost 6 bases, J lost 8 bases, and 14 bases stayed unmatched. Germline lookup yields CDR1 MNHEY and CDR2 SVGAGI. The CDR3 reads CASSREGQAPRGYTF. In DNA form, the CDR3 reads TGTGCCAGCAGCCGCGAGGGACAGGCCCCCAGGGGCTACACCTTC.

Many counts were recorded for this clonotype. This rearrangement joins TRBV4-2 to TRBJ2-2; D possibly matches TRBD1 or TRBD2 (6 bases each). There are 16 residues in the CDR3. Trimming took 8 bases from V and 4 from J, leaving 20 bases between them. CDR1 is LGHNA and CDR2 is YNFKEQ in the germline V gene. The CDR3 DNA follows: TGTGCCAGCTCAGTGACGGGGGCCTCGAGCACCGGGGAGCTGTTTTTT. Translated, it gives CASSVTGASSTGELFF.

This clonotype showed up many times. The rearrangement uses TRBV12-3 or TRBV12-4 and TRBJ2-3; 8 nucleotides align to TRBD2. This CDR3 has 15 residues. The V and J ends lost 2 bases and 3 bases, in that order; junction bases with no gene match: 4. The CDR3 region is CASSLFTSGTDTQYF. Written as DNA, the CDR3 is TGTGCCAGCAGTTTATTCACTAGCGGAACAGATACGCAGTATTTT.

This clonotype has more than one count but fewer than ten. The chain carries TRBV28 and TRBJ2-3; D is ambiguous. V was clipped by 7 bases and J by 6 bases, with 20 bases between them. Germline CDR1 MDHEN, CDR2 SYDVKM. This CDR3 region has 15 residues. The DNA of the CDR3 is TGTGCCAGCAAAGCAACGAGGTTCGTCGCTGATACGCAGTATTTT. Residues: CASKATRFVADTQYF.

CDR3 protein: CASSGGPVGTQYF. CDR3 bases: TGTGCCAGCAGTGGGGGCCCCGTGGGGACCCAGTACTTC. The gene calls are TRBV2 and TRBJ2-5; D may be TRBD1 (5 bases). CDR1 SNHLY and CDR2 FYNNEI come from the germline V gene. This CDR3 has 13 amino acids. V lost 4 bases, J lost 7 bases, and 13 bases lay in between.

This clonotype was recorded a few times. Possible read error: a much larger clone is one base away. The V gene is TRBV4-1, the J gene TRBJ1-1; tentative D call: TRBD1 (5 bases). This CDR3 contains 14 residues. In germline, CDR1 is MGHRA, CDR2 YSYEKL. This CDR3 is CARSQYGGNTEAFF. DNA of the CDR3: TGCGCCCGCAGCCAATATGGGGGGAACACTGAAGCTTTCTTT.

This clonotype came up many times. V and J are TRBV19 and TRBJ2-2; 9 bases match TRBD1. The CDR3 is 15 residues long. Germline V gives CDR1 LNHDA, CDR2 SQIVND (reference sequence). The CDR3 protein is CATRRGQGNTGELFF. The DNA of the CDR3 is TGTGCAACCAGGAGGGGACAGGGGAACACCGGGGAGCTGTTTTTT. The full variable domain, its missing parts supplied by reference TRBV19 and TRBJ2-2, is DGGITQSPKYLFRKEGQNVTLSCEQNLNHDAMYWYRQDPGQGLRLIYYSQIVNDFQKGDIAEGYSVSREKKESFPLTVTSAQKNPTAFYLCATRRGQGNTGELFFGEGSRLTVL.

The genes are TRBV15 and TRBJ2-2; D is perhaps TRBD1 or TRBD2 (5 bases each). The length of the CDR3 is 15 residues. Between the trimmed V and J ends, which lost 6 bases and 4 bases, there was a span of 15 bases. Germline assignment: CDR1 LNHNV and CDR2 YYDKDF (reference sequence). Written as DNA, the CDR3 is TGTGCCACCAGAGGGGCAGGGCGGGCCACCGGGGAGCTGTTTTTT. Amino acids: CATRGAGRATGELFF.

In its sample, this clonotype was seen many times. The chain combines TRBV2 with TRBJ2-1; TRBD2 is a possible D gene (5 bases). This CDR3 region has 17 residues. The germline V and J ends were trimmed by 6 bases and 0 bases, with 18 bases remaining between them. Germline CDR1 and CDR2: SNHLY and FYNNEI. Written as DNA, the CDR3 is TGTGCCAGCAGCCGGGCGACTACAGCCAGCTCCTACAATGAGCAGTTCTTC. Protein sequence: CASSRATTASSYNEQFF.

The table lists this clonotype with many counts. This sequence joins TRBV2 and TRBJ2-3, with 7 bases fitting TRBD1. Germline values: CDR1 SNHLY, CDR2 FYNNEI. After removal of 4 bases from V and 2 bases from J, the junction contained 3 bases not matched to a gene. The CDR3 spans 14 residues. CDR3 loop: CASSVGQPTDTQYF. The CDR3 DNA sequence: TGTGCCAGCAGTGTGGGACAGCCCACAGATACGCAGTATTTT.

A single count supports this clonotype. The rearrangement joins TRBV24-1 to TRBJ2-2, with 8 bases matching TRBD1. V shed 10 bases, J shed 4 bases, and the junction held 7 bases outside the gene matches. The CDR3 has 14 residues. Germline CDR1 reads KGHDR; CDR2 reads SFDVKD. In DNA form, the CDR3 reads TGTGCCACAGGACAGGGATCGGTCACCGGGGAGCTGTTTTTT. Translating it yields CATGQGSVTGELFF.

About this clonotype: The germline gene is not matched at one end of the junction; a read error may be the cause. The chain's CDR3 is CASRKPGLAGGALKTGEPFF. CDR3 sequence (DNA): TGTGCCAGCAGAAAACCAGGACTAGCGGGGGGCGCATTGAAGACCGGGGAGCCGTTTTTT. This rearrangement joins TRBV7-9 to TRBJ2-2; 14 nucleotides agree with TRBD2. This CDR3 comprises 20 residues. Germline assignment: CDR1 SEHNR and CDR2 FQNEAQ (reference sequence).

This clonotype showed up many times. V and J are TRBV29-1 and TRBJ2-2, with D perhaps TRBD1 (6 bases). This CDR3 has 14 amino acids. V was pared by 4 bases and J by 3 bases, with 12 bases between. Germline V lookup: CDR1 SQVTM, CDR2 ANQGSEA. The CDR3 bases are TGCAGCGTTGTGGAACAGGGAGACACCGGGGAGCTGTTTTTT. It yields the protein CSVVEQGDTGELFF.